The source of this T cell receptor beta chain is a study of shared clonotypes between healthy human individuals. The wider study: CD4 naive and CD4 memory each took three plates per donor, while CD8 naive took two and CD8 memory one. Study-level results: There were few donors, and this limited the genetic and exposure-history diversity represented. Generation of non-shared clonotypes was less probable than generation of clonotypes shared by all four donors.

Details on this clone: Its antigen is unidentified.

The CDR3 has 17 amino acids. CDR1 and CDR2 from the germline V gene are SGHRS and YFSETQ. V was pared by 0 bases and J by 2 bases, with 4 bases of the junction left unmatched. On sorted subsets, replicate PCRs used 150 to 250 ng DNA, or 27,000 or so T cell genomes. TCRdb's table, derived via immunoSEQ multiplex PCR, lists solely in-frame clones and lacks some. The sample includes around 100,000 clones, less than 80% of them seen just once. The sample consisted of memory CD8+ T cells sorted from blood. Stated subset: CD45RO+ cells pooled with CCR7-negative TemRA cells. This sequence originates from a man aged 30 to 39 in good health. The chain uses TRBV5-1 and TRBJ2-1; 11 nucleotides align to TRBD2. CDR3 in amino acids: CASSLGTSGSTYNEQFF. The CDR3 region has the DNA TGCGCCAGCAGCTTGGGGACTAGCGGGTCCACCTACAATGAGCAGTTCTTC.